This section outlines one TCR beta chain sequence together with its context. The CDR3 has 12 amino acids. V lost 7 bases and J 3 bases, leaving 7 bases between the germline ends. The data belong to a study of blood T cell repertoires in COVID-19. Study-level background: From the United States, Italy and Spain came samples of acute and convalescent COVID-19. Sources were T cells, B-cell-depleted T cells, or PBMCs; the material itself was cDNA or gDNA.

In the authors' methods: The authors estimated nucleated cell counts from reference gene primer amplification. Sequenced by immunoSEQ multiplex PCR; TCRdb stores in-frame clones only, minus some. D and trimming were read from the DNA, whereas the V and J calls and clone size are those reported in that table. The sample has roughly 130,000 clones, approximately 80% seen once; the top ten hold 1.9%. V usage is TRBV12-3 or TRBV12-4 and J usage is TRBJ1-5; D gene ambiguous. The source material was peripheral blood. The sequence came from a man aged 65-85 years with acute or convalescent COVID-19. CDR3 in amino acids: CASTENNQPQHF. CDR3 DNA sequence: TGTGCCAGCACCGAGAACAATCAGCCCCAGCATTTT.